These 11 T cell receptor beta chains came from one sample sequenced in a study of blood T cell repertoires in COVID-19. The table came from immunoSEQ multiplex PCR; TCRdb's copy has only in-frame clones and leaves some out. The sample includes 200,000 to 300,000 clones, around 89% of them seen just once. Sample: PBMCs or T cells enriched from blood (not recorded which). Receptor source: a man between 40 and 49 years old who had recovered from COVID-19.

The CDR3 spells CASSLVSGQHEQYF. In nucleotides, the CDR3 is TGCGCCAGCAGCTTGGTATCAGGACAGCACGAGCAGTACTTC. V is TRBV5-1 and J is TRBJ2-7, with a tentative D call TRBD1 (6 bases). In germline, CDR1 is SGHRS, CDR2 YFSETQ. Trimming shortened V by 0 bases and J by 5 bases, and 12 bases separated the two germline ends. This CDR3 is built from 14 residues.

The chain has TRBV6-5 and TRBJ1-2; a possible D gene is TRBD1 (6 bases). V lost 2 bases to trimming and J lost 4 bases, with 11 bases between them. Germline CDR1 reads MNHEY; CDR2 reads SVGAGI. This CDR3 contains 14 residues. DNA for the CDR3: TGTGCCAGCAGTTACCCCGGACAGCCCTATGGCTACACCTTC. Protein product: CASSYPGQPYGYTF.

This clone showed up just once. This chain joins TRBV5-4 and TRBJ2-7; TRBD2 aligns across 9 bases. The CDR3 is made up of 14 amino acids. In germline, CDR1 is SGHNT, CDR2 YYREEE (reference sequence). Losses at the gene ends were 1 base for V and 3 bases for J; bases not matched to a gene: 2. This CDR3 is CASSLSLAGYEQYF. CDR3 coding DNA: TGTGCCAGCAGCTTGTCACTAGCGGGCTACGAGCAGTACTTC.

The chain employs TRBV6-5 and TRBJ1-6; TRBD1 is a possible D gene (6 bases). Germline loops: CDR1 MNHEY, CDR2 SVGAGI. This CDR3 is built from 16 residues. V dropped 4 bases and J dropped 9 bases, with 19 bases sitting between them. CDR3 sequence: CASSSPGTPVGSPLHF. The CDR3, as DNA: TGTGCCAGCAGTTCCCCCGGGACACCGGTCGGTTCACCCCTCCACTTT.

This clone showed up just once. This chain connects TRBV7-2 to TRBJ2-1; 7 bases are shared with TRBD2. The CDR3 has 18 amino acids. Trimming removed 3 bases from V and 0 bases from J; junction bases left unmatched: 11. In germline, CDR1 is SGHTA, CDR2 FQGNSA. CDR3 amino acids: CASSFLFFGGSSYNEQFF. CDR3 in DNA: TGTGCCAGCAGCTTCTTATTTTTTGGCGGGAGCTCCTACAATGAGCAGTTCTTC.

The CDR3 loop is CASSVEGARRSYNEQFF. The CDR3 DNA reads as TGTGCCAGCAGCGTAGAGGGGGCTAGGAGGTCCTACAATGAGCAGTTCTTC. The V call is TRBV9, the J call TRBJ2-1; the match to TRBD1 covers 7 bases. The CDR3 runs 17 residues. Germline CDR1 SGDLS, CDR2 YYNGEE. V gave up 0 bases and J gave up 1 base; unmatched junction bases: 7.

This chain connects TRBV7-2 to TRBJ2-1, with TRBD1 matching 7 bases. CDR3 size: 13 residues. V lost 2 bases to trimming and J lost 7 bases; unmatched junction nucleotides: 2. Germline V lookup: CDR1 SGHTA, CDR2 FQGNSA. CDR3: CASSLSRGNEQFF. Written as DNA, the CDR3 is TGTGCCAGCAGCTTAAGCAGGGGGAATGAGCAGTTCTTC.

This chain's CDR3 is CASSQGGWGLNYEQYF. CDR3 bases: TGTGCCAGCAGCCAGGGTGGTTGGGGGCTAAACTACGAGCAGTACTTC. The chain combines TRBV3-1 (or the pseudogene TRBV3-2) with TRBJ2-7, with D possibly matching TRBD1 (6 bases). The germline CDR1 and CDR2 sequences are LGHDT and YNNKEL (reference sequence). Between the trimmed V and J ends, which lost 3 bases and 3 bases, there was a span of 18 bases. This CDR3 is 16 amino acids long.

The chain couples TRBV6-5 to TRBJ2-7, with a possible D match to TRBD1 (6 bases). CDR1 MNHEY and CDR2 SVGAGI come from the germline V gene. This CDR3 is 15 amino acids long. Trimming took 0 bases from V and 2 from J, leaving 11 bases between them. The CDR3 reads CASSYSTQGTYEQYF. In nucleotides, the CDR3 is TGTGCCAGCAGTTACTCGACACAGGGTACCTACGAGCAGTACTTC.

The chain is built from TRBV3-1 (or the pseudogene TRBV3-2) and TRBJ1-2, with D maybe TRBD1 (5 bases). Trimming took off 2 bases at V and 4 bases at J, with 17 bases between the two ends. The CDR3 has 16 residues. Germline V gene sequence: CDR1 LGHDT, CDR2 YNNKEL (reference sequence). The CDR3 protein is CASSQYFGETGYGYTF. CDR3 coding DNA: TGTGCCAGCAGCCAATATTTTGGGGAAACAGGCTATGGCTACACCTTC.

V is TRBV5-4 and J is TRBJ1-2; D possibly corresponds to TRBD1 (5 bases). V was cut by 0 bases and J by 5 bases, with 14 bases left in between. Germline CDR1 is SGHNT and CDR2 is YYREEE (reference sequence). This CDR3 is built from 15 residues. DNA of the CDR3: TGTGCCAGCAGCTTGGCCAAGGAGGGGACGTATGGCTACACCTTC. As protein: CASSLAKEGTYGYTF.